These 18 T cell receptor beta chains were all obtained from the same sample, sequenced in a study of T cells expressing NK-cell markers. From its re-call of the 5' RACE reads, TCRdb lists each CDR3 protein once, without DNA. Here the sample table reports approximately 460,000 distinct CDR3 sequences. Sequences were obtained from blood T cells: a sorted CD56 or NKG2C T cell subset, CD4+ or CD8+ T cells, or bulk PBMC T cells (not recorded which). The receptors here all came from a woman aged 18-70 years in good health.

The CDR3 protein is CASNPGLATDNEQFF. The chain has TRBV12-3 or TRBV12-4 and TRBJ2-1; TCRdb names TRBD2, which stays unverified in the absence of DNA. The CDR3 has 15 amino acids.

This CDR3 is CSAVIPGGSYNEQFF. This sequence joins TRBV20-1 and TRBJ2-1; the TCRdb call, TRBD2, lacks DNA for checking. Germline CDR1 DFQATT, CDR2 SNEGSKA (reference sequence). This CDR3 spans 15 amino acids.

V gene TRBV5-1 combines with J gene TRBJ1-3. Germline loops: CDR1 SGHRS, CDR2 YFSETQ. CDR3 size: 15 residues. This CDR3 is CASSLDGVSGNTIYF.

The rearrangement joins TRBV12-3 or TRBV12-4 to TRBJ2-7; absent DNA, TCRdb's TRBD1 call cannot be checked. CDR3 length: 17 residues. CDR3: CASSLVTNMAGPYEQYF.

The V and J genes are TRBV10-3 and TRBJ2-1; the D call from TCRdb, TRBD1, cannot be confirmed without DNA. The CDR3 is made up of 15 amino acids. Per germline, CDR1 ENHRY and CDR2 SYGVKD. CDR3 amino acids: CAITHSGGTYNEQFF.

The chain recombines TRBV7-2 with TRBJ2-7; TCRdb outputs TRBD1, but without DNA this stays unchecked. Germline assignment: CDR1 SGHTA and CDR2 FQGNSA. CDR3 length: 13 amino acids. The chain's CDR3 is CASSSDRGNEQYF.

The gene calls are TRBV15 and TRBJ1-2. The CDR3 spans 15 residues. Germline assignment: CDR1 LNHNV and CDR2 YYDKDF (reference sequence). The CDR3 sequence is CATSSPSTPNYGYTF.

The rearrangement uses TRBV4-3 and TRBJ2-7; TCRdb's D call, TRBD1, is unchecked because there is no DNA. Germline lookup yields CDR1 LGHNA and CDR2 YSLEER. This CDR3 contains 16 residues. The CDR3: CASSQDMGQGRHEQYF.

The genes are TRBV2 and TRBJ1-5; the TCRdb call, TRBD1, lacks DNA for checking. CDR1 is SNHLY, CDR2 FYNNEI, per germline. The CDR3 has 16 amino acids. The CDR3 loop is CASSELDRGLGQPQHF.

The gene calls are TRBV3-1 and TRBJ1-1; no DNA is available, so the TRBD1 call from TCRdb remains unchecked. CDR3 length: 14 amino acids. CDR1 and CDR2 (germline): LGHDT, YNNKEL (reference sequence). This CDR3 reads CASERRGSGTEAFF.

The chain links TRBV7-2 to TRBJ2-1; the D call from TCRdb, TRBD2, cannot be confirmed without DNA. Germline V gene sequence: CDR1 SGHTA, CDR2 FQGNSA. CDR3 length: 15 residues. The CDR3 is CASSLEAGPYNEQFF.

The rearrangement uses TRBV7-2 and TRBJ1-2; the D call of TRBD1 rests on TCRdb alone, since no DNA is present to check it. The germline gives CDR1 SGHTA, CDR2 FQGNSA. The CDR3 is made up of 15 amino acids. The CDR3: CASSSQGALGYGYTF. Combining the CDR3 with reference TRBV7-2 and TRBJ1-2 gives the whole variable domain GAGVSQSPSNKVTEKGKDVELRCDPISGHTALYWYRQSLGQGLEFLIYFQGNSAPDKSGLPSDRFSAERTGGSVSTLTIQRTQQEDSAVYLCASSSQGALGYGYTFGSGTRLTVV.

V and J are TRBV7-3 and TRBJ2-5; TCRdb returns TRBD1, unconfirmable since there is no DNA. The CDR3 contains 13 residues. Germline V CDR1 and CDR2: SGHTA, FQGTGA. CDR3 in amino acids: CASSYDREETQYF.

The rearrangement uses TRBV7-9 and TRBJ2-1. The CDR3 length is 13 residues. Germline V gene data show CDR1 as SEHNR and CDR2 as FQNEAQ (reference sequence). CDR3 amino acids: CASSLDPSNEQFF.

The chain carries TRBV5-1 and TRBJ2-3. CDR1 and CDR2 from the germline V gene are SGHRS and YFSETQ. The CDR3 runs to 13 residues. CDR3 in amino acids: CASSEDLTGTQYF.

The chain is built from TRBV12-3 or TRBV12-4 and TRBJ2-1; TCRdb's assignment of TRBD2 cannot be checked, as there is no DNA. The CDR3 is made up of 14 amino acids. The CDR3 is CASSLVSGTGEQFF.

This sequence joins TRBV2 and TRBJ2-5; TCRdb names TRBD1, which stays unverified in the absence of DNA. Germline-derived CDR1 and CDR2 are SNHLY and FYNNEI. The CDR3 is 13 residues long. The CDR3 spells CASSDGGPETQYF.

The chain combines TRBV6-2 or TRBV6-3 with TRBJ2-1; TCRdb's D gene call, TRBD2, goes unchecked for lack of DNA. The CDR3 is 15 residues long. Germline CDR1 MNHEY, CDR2 SVGEGT. This CDR3 is CATHNLAGDGNEQFF.